The rows below give T cell receptor beta chains drawn from one sample of a study of blood T cell repertoires in COVID-19. Method: immunoSEQ multiplex PCR; TCRdb's copy keeps in-frame clones and lacks some. The repertoire holds about 240,000 clones, 75% to 90% seen once, with 2.5% to 3.5% in the top ten. Sequenced material: PBMCs or T cells enriched from blood (not recorded which). The receptors were sampled from a middle-aged woman with acute COVID-19. CDR3s include the opening cysteine and the closing phenylalanine or tryptophan. D genes are given only for firm matches. Expanded clones are given a class, and other clones once, few, many or no size at all.

abundance: NA
j_gene: TRBJ2-2
len: 19
v_gene: TRBV11-3
d_gene: TRBD2
CDR3aa: CASSLRSGLATLNTGELFF
CDR3nt: TGTGCCAGCAGCTTACGGTCGGGACTAGCGACACTGAACACCGGGGAGCTGTTTTTT

abundance: once
j_gene: TRBJ1-2
len: 14
v_gene: TRBV4-1
d_gene: NA
CDR3aa: CASSQETGSYGYTF
CDR3nt: TGCGCCAGCAGCCAAGAAACAGGGAGCTATGGCTACACCTTC

abundance: few
j_gene: TRBJ2-2
len: 14
v_gene: TRBV3-1/TRBV3-2
d_gene: NA
CDR3aa: CASSRYRETGELFF
CDR3nt: TGTGCCAGCAGCCGTTACAGGGAAACCGGGGAGCTGTTTTTT

abundance: once
j_gene: TRBJ2-7
len: 13
v_gene: TRBV12-3/TRBV12-4
d_gene: NA
CDR3aa: CASSLALGGVQYF
CDR3nt: TGTGCCAGCAGTTTAGCGCTAGGAGGAGTGCAGTACTTC

abundance: NA
j_gene: TRBJ2-3
len: 17
v_gene: TRBV19
d_gene: TRBD1
CDR3aa: CASSSPRGTGAEDTQYF
CDR3nt: TGTGCCAGTAGTTCTCCCCGGGGGACAGGGGCGGAAGATACGCAGTATTTT

abundance: NA
j_gene: TRBJ1-6
len: 15
v_gene: TRBV7-8
d_gene: NA
CDR3aa: CASSTQTGYNSPLHF
CDR3nt: TGTGCCAGCAGCACCCAAACAGGGTATAATTCACCCCTCCACTTT

abundance: NA
j_gene: TRBJ2-1
len: 13
v_gene: TRBV7-3
d_gene: NA
CDR3aa: CASSPNGGNEQFF
CDR3nt: TGTGCCAGCAGCCCAAACGGGGGCAATGAGCAGTTCTTC

abundance: NA
j_gene: TRBJ1-6
len: 14
v_gene: TRBV12-5
d_gene: NA
CDR3aa: CASGLSGNNSPLHF
CDR3nt: TGTGCTAGTGGTTTGTCAGGGAATAATTCACCCCTCCACTTT

abundance: few
j_gene: TRBJ2-7
len: 15
v_gene: TRBV5-6
d_gene: NA
CDR3aa: CASSLELGPAYEQYF
CDR3nt: TGTGCCAGCAGCTTGGAACTGGGGCCGGCCTACGAGCAGTACTTC

abundance: NA
j_gene: TRBJ2-1
len: 17
v_gene: TRBV5-4
d_gene: TRBD2
CDR3aa: CASSPTSGGSSYNEQFF
CDR3nt: TGTGCCAGCAGCCCTACTAGCGGGGGAAGCTCCTACAATGAGCAGTTCTTC

abundance: NA
j_gene: TRBJ2-7
len: 14
v_gene: TRBV19
d_gene: TRBD2
CDR3aa: CASSMTSGSYEQYF
CDR3nt: TGTGCCAGTAGTATGACTAGCGGGTCCTACGAGCAGTACTTC

abundance: NA
j_gene: TRBJ2-5
len: 13
v_gene: TRBV12-3/TRBV12-4
d_gene: TRBD2
CDR3aa: CASRHSGSETQYF
CDR3nt: TGTGCCAGCAGACATAGCGGGAGCGAGACCCAGTACTTC

abundance: NA
j_gene: TRBJ2-1
len: 14
v_gene: TRBV29-1
d_gene: TRBD2
CDR3aa: CSEGTSGRGHEQFF
CDR3nt: TGCAGCGAGGGGACTAGCGGGAGAGGGCATGAGCAGTTCTTC

abundance: NA
j_gene: TRBJ2-7
len: 14
v_gene: TRBV19
d_gene: NA
CDR3aa: CASSTQGFDYEQYF
CDR3nt: TGTGCCAGTAGTACCCAGGGATTCGACTACGAGCAGTACTTC

abundance: NA
j_gene: TRBJ2-7
len: 15
v_gene: TRBV24-1
d_gene: TRBD1
CDR3aa: CATSDPDRGTYEQYF
CDR3nt: TGTGCCACCAGTGACCCGGACAGGGGGACCTACGAGCAGTACTTC